These T cell receptor beta chains were read from a single sample in a study of T cell responses to AZD1222 COVID-19 vaccine. Profiling relied on immunoSEQ multiplex PCR, and the TCRdb table lists in-frame clones only, not all of them. This sample yields about 120,000 clones, of which roughly 90% are seen a single time; around 1.5% belongs to the top ten. This material consisted of peripheral blood, taken on day 0 of AZD1222 vaccination. These receptors all come from an adult in good health. Both conserved end residues are part of each CDR3. Each record gives: clone size, V gene, J gene, D gene, CDR3 DNA, CDR3 protein. The D gene is left open where the match is weak. Not every row has a clone size; where given, it reads once, few, many or a size class.

once	TRBV19	TRBJ2-7	NA	TGTGCCAGTAGTATTGCGACACCTTCCTACGAGCAGTACTTC	CASSIATPSYEQYF
NA	TRBV4-1	TRBJ2-5	TRBD1	TGCGCCAGCAGCCAAGCGGACAGGGAAGAGACCCAGTACTTC	CASSQADREETQYF
NA	TRBV6-2/TRBV6-3	TRBJ2-2	NA	TGTGCCAGCAGCCAACCTTCGCGCGGGCGGAACACCGGGGAGCTGTTTTTT	CASSQPSRGRNTGELFF
NA	TRBV27	TRBJ1-2	TRBD1	TGTGCCAGCAGTTGGGGACAGGGTGGGTATGGCTACACCTTC	CASSWGQGGYGYTF
once	TRBV18	TRBJ2-5	NA	TGTGCCAGCTCACGCTCCGGGACCCAAGAGACCCAGTACTTC	CASSRSGTQETQYF
NA	TRBV15	TRBJ2-3	TRBD1	TGTGCCACCAGCAGAGTCCCACAGGGGACCACAGATACGCAGTATTTT	CATSRVPQGTTDTQYF
NA	TRBV5-4	TRBJ1-4	NA	TGTGCCAGCAGCTTGGACGGAGCAACTAATGAAAAACTGTTTTTT	CASSLDGATNEKLFF
NA	TRBV10-3	TRBJ2-3	NA	TGTGCCATCAGTGACCTAGCTGCTGATACGCAGTATTTT	CAISDLAADTQYF
NA	TRBV15	TRBJ2-2	NA	TGTGCCACCAGCAGTGGGGCGGGGACAGCCTTTAACACCGGGGAGCTGTTTTTT	CATSSGAGTAFNTGELFF
NA	TRBV21-1	TRBJ2-3	NA	TGTGCCAGCAACTTAGCGGGCCGCCCGCGGAGCACAGATACGCAGTATTTT	CASNLAGRPRSTDTQYF
NA	TRBV6-6	TRBJ2-1	TRBD2	TGTGCCAGCAAACAACTAGCGAGCTACAATGAGCAGTTCTTC	CASKQLASYNEQFF
few	TRBV20-1	TRBJ2-7	NA	TGCAGTGCTAGTTCCGGAGACAGGAACTCCTACGAGCAGTACTTC	CSASSGDRNSYEQYF
NA	TRBV5-8	TRBJ1-6	TRBD1	TGTGCCAGCAGCGTATTCAGGGGGCCGGATTCACCCCTCCACTTT	CASSVFRGPDSPLHF
NA	TRBV5-1	TRBJ2-2	NA	TGCGCCAGCAGCTTGTTAGGGGGGAACACCGGGGAGCTGTTTTTT	CASSLLGGNTGELFF
NA	TRBV7-9	TRBJ1-1	NA	TGTGCCAGCAGCTCAAGCAGCCGCACTGAAGCTTTCTTT	CASSSSSRTEAFF
NA	TRBV11-2	TRBJ2-1	NA	TGTGCCAGCAGCTTAGTTACACTAGAGCAGTTCTTC	CASSLVTLEQFF
NA	TRBV2	TRBJ1-1	NA	TGTGCCAGCAGTTGGACTGAAGCTTTCTTT	CASSWTEAFF
NA	TRBV3-1/TRBV3-2	TRBJ1-3	NA	TGTGCCAGCAGCCCATTGGGCACAGTGGGAAACACCATATATTTT	CASSPLGTVGNTIYF
NA	TRBV28	TRBJ1-2	TRBD1	TGTGCCAGTTTAGACATAACTGGACAGGGGGGAAACTATGGCTACACCTTC	CASLDITGQGGNYGYTF
NA	TRBV10-2	TRBJ2-7	NA	TGCGCCAGCAGTGAGTTCCGACAGGAGCAGTACTTC	CASSEFRQEQYF
NA	TRBV7-9	TRBJ2-5	NA	TGTGCCAGCAGCTTACTAGGCAGTGCGCCGGGGGAGTACTTC	CASSLLGSAPGEYF
NA	TRBV4-1	TRBJ2-7	NA	TGCGCCAGCAGCCAAGCCCGACTATCCCCTAGGTGGTACTTC	CASSQARLSPRWYF
NA	TRBV4-1	TRBJ2-7	TRBD2	TGCGCCAGCAGCCTACAACTAGCGGGGGACTACGAGCAGTACTTC	CASSLQLAGDYEQYF
NA	TRBV6-4	TRBJ2-1	TRBD2	TGTGCCAGCCACAATGGGACTAGCGGTCTCAATGAGCAGTTCTTC	CASHNGTSGLNEQFF
NA	TRBV5-1	TRBJ1-5	NA	TGCGCCAGCAGCCCAGGGACCACCAAGGAGGGTCAGCCCCAGCATTTT	CASSPGTTKEGQPQHF
few	TRBV5-4	TRBJ2-2	NA	TGTGCCAGCAGCTTGGATACTCGAACCGGGGAGCTGTTTTTT	CASSLDTRTGELFF
NA	TRBV6-5	TRBJ2-5	NA	TGTGCCAGCAGGAACGCAGGGGCCATGTACTTC	CASRNAGAMYF
NA	TRBV9	TRBJ2-3	TRBD2	TGTGCCAGCGGCCTAGCGGGAGTTGCAGATACGCAGTATTTT	CASGLAGVADTQYF
NA	TRBV7-2	TRBJ1-4	TRBD1	TGTGCCAGCAGCGCGACAGGGGGCGGTGAAAAACTGTTTTTT	CASSATGGGEKLFF
NA	TRBV27	TRBJ2-1	TRBD1	TGTGCCAGCAGTGGACAGGGCCTTAGCTCCTACAATGAGCAGTTCTTC	CASSGQGLSSYNEQFF
NA	TRBV28	TRBJ2-6	TRBD1	TGTGCCAGCAGTGGACAGGGGTTCCCTGGGGCCAACGTCCTGACTTTC	CASSGQGFPGANVLTF
NA	TRBV9	TRBJ1-5	TRBD1	TGTGCCAGCAGCGCGCAGGGGGGCAATCAGCCCCAGCATTTT	CASSAQGGNQPQHF
once	TRBV24-1	TRBJ1-2	TRBD1	TGTGCCACCAGTGATCCAGGGGGCAACTATGGCTACACCTTC	CATSDPGGNYGYTF
NA	TRBV4-3	TRBJ1-6	TRBD1	TGCGCCAGCAGCCAATCAGACAGGGATTCACCCCTCCACTTT	CASSQSDRDSPLHF
NA	TRBV5-4	TRBJ2-5	NA	TGTGCCAGCAGCTTGGGCAGCCAAGAGACCCAGTACTTC	CASSLGSQETQYF
NA	TRBV5-1	TRBJ1-1	NA	TGCGCCAGCAGCTCTGATACAGGTTGGGGCACTGAAGCTTTCTTT	CASSSDTGWGTEAFF
NA	TRBV5-1	TRBJ1-1	NA	TGCGCCAGCAGCTTGGAAATGACTATATGGGCTTCTACTGAAGCTTTCTTT	CASSLEMTIWASTEAFF
once	TRBV28	TRBJ2-1	TRBD2	TGTGCCAGCCAGTGGCGGGGGACTGTCACTAGCAATGAGCAGTTCTTC	CASQWRGTVTSNEQFF
NA	TRBV10-1	TRBJ1-2	TRBD1	TGCGCCAGGATAAGACAGGGTCCGGATGGCTACACCTTC	CARIRQGPDGYTF
NA	TRBV12-3/TRBV12-4	TRBJ1-2	NA	TGTGCCAGCAGTTATTCGGGAAACTATGGCTACACCTTC	CASSYSGNYGYTF
NA	TRBV28	TRBJ2-5	TRBD2	TGTGCCAGCAGTCTGACTAGCGGGGGCCAAGAGACCCAGTACTTC	CASSLTSGGQETQYF
NA	TRBV3-1/TRBV3-2	TRBJ1-2	TRBD1	TGTGCCAGCAGCCAAGTCTTTCTAGGACAGGGAGCAAGTAACTATGGCTACACCTTC	CASSQVFLGQGASNYGYTF
NA	TRBV18	TRBJ2-3	NA	TGTGCCAGCTCTGGCCTCACAGATACGCAGTATTTT	CASSGLTDTQYF
NA	TRBV10-3	TRBJ1-4	NA	TGTGCCATCAGTGAGTCGGGGGGGCAGAAACTGTTTTTT	CAISESGGQKLFF
NA	TRBV19	TRBJ2-3	NA	TGTGCCAGTTCCTCTAGCGTGGTAGATACGCAGTATTTT	CASSSSVVDTQYF
NA	TRBV5-1	TRBJ2-1	NA	TGCGCCAGCAGGGCGCAGGAGACTAGCTCCTACAATGAGCAGTTCTTC	CASRAQETSSYNEQFF
NA	TRBV29-1	TRBJ2-3	TRBD1	TGCAGCGTTTCAGGGGGCGATGATACGCAGTATTTT	CSVSGGDDTQYF
NA	TRBV12-3/TRBV12-4	TRBJ1-2	TRBD1	TGTGCCAGCACCCGGATACAGGGGTACGGCTACACCTTC	CASTRIQGYGYTF
NA	TRBV18	TRBJ2-7	NA	TGTGCCAGCTCACTGGGGGCGGCCACCTATGAGCAGTACTTC	CASSLGAATYEQYF
NA	TRBV4-3	TRBJ2-3	TRBD2	TGCGCCAGCAGCCGCGAAGCTCCGGGACTAGCTGCTCTGGATACGCAGTATTTT	CASSREAPGLAALDTQYF
once	TRBV4-3	TRBJ2-1	NA	TGCGCCAGCAGCCAAGTGTGGGTGACATGGGCAGCCTACAATGAGCAGTTCTTC	CASSQVWVTWAAYNEQFF
NA	TRBV7-8	TRBJ1-5	NA	TGTGCCAGCAGCCTCGGCCGGGGTCCCAATCAGCCCCAGCATTTT	CASSLGRGPNQPQHF